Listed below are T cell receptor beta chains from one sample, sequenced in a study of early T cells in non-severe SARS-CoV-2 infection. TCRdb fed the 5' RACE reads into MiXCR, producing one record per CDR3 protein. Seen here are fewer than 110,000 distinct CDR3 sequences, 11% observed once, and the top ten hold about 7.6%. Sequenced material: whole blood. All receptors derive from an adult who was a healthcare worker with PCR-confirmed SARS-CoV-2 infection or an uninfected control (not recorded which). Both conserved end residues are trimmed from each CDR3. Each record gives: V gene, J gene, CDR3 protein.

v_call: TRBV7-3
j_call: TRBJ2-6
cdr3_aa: ASSLFASALSGANVLT

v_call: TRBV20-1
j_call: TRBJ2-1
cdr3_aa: SARYPNYNEQF

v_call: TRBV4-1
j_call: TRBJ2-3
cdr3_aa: ASSQVWDTQY

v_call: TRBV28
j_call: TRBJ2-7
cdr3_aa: ASSFGRFYEQY

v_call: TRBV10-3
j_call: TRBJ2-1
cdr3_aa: AISESYGDSANNEQF

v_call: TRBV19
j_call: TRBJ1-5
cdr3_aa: ASSYPQGGNQPQH

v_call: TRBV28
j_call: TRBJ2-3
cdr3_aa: ASRTASTDTQY

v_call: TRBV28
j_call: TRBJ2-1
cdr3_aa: ASSDTDAQWGNEQF

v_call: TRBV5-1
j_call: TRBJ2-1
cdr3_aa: ASSLRDEQF

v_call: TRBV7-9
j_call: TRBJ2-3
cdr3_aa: ASSLGARKDTQY

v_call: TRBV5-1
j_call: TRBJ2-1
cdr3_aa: ASSFQVVDEQF

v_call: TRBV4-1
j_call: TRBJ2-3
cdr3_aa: ASSQGAGDTQY

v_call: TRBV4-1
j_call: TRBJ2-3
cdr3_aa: ASSQLRDTQY

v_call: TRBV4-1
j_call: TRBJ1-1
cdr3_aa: ASSQTGQTF

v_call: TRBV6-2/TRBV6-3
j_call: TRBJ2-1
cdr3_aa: ASSQGDVNEQF

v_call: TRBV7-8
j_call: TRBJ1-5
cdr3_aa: ASSPVGERPQH

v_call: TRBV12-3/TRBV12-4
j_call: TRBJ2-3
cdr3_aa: ASSPPFSRPGTDTQY